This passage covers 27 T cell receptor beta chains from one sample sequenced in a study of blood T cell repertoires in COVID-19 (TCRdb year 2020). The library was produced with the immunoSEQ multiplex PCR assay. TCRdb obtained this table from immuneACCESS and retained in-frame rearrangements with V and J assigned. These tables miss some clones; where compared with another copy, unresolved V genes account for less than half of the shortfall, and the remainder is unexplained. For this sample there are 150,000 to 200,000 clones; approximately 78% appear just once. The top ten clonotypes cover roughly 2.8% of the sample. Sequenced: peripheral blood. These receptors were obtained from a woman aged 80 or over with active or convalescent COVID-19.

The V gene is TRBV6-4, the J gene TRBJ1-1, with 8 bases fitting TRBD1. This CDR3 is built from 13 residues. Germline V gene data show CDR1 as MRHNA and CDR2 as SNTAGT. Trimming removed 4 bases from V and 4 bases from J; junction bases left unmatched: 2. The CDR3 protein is CASSATGATEAFF. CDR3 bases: TGTGCCAGCAGTGCGACAGGGGCCACTGAAGCTTTCTTT.

As DNA, the CDR3 is TGCGCCAGCAGTTCAGGGTCAACTAATGAAAAACTGTTTTTT. Translated: CASSSGSTNEKLFF. This chain links TRBV5-1 with TRBJ1-4; tentative D call: TRBD1 (5 bases). Germline CDR1 is SGHRS and CDR2 is YFSETQ. The CDR3 runs 14 residues. V was pared by 5 bases and J by 0 bases, with 8 bases between.

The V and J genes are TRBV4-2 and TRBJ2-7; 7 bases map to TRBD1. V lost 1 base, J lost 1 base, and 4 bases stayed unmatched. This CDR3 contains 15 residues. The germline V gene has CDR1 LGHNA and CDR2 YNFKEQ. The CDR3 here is CASSQALDRSYEQYF. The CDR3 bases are TGTGCCAGCAGCCAAGCCCTGGACAGGTCCTACGAGCAGTACTTC.

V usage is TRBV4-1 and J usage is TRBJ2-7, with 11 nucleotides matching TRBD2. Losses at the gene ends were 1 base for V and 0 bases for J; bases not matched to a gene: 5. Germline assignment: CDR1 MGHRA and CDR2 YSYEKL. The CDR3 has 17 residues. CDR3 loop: CASSQASGGPPSYEQYF. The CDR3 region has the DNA TGCGCCAGCAGCCAAGCTAGCGGGGGGCCACCCTCCTACGAGCAGTACTTC.

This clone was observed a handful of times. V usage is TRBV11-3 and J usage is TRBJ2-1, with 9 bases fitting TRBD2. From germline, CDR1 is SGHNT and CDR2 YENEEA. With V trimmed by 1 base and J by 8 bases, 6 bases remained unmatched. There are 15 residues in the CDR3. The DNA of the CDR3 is TGTGCCAGCAGCTTAGGGCGGGGGGGCCAGTATGAGCAGTTCTTC. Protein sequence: CASSLGRGGQYEQFF.

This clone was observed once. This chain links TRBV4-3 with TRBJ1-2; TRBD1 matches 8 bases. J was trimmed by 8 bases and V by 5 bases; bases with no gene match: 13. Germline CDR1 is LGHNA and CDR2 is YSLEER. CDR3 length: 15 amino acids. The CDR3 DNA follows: TGCGCCAGCAGCGTAGGACGGACAGGGTCTGACGGCTACACCTTC. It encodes CASSVGRTGSDGYTF.

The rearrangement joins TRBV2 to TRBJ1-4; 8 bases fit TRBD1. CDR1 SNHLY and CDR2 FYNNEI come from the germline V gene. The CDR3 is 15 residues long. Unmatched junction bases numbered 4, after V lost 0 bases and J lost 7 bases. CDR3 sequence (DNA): TGTGCCAGCAGTGAAGCGACAGGGGTGGGTGAAAAACTGTTTTTT. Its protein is CASSEATGVGEKLFF. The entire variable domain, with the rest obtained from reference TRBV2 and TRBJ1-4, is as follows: EPEVTQTPSHQVTQMGQEVILRCVPISNHLYFYWYRQILGQKVEFLVSFYNNEISEKSEIFDDQFSVERPDGSNFTLKIRSTKLEDSAMYFCASSEATGVGEKLFFGSGTQLSVL.

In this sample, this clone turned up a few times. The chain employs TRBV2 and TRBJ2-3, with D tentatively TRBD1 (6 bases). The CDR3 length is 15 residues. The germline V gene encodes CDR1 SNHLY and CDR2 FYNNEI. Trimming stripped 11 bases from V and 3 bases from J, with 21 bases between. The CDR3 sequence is CAVPPTGSATDTQYF. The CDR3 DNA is TGTGCCGTCCCACCTACAGGGTCGGCGACAGATACGCAGTATTTT.

The CDR3: CAISEGGQTETQYF. For the CDR3, the DNA is TGTGCCATCAGTGAGGGGGGACAGACAGAGACCCAGTACTTC. The rearrangement joins TRBV10-3 to TRBJ2-5, with 7 bases identical to TRBD1. CDR1 is ENHRY, CDR2 SYGVKD, per germline. Unmatched junction bases numbered 4, after V lost 2 bases and J lost 4 bases. The CDR3 extends over 14 amino acids.

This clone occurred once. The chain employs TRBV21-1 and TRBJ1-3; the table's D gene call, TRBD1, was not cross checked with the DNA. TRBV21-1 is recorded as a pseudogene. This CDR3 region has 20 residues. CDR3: CASSVKTGTGTFRSGNTIYF. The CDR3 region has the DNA TGTGCCAGCAGCGTGAAAACCGGGACAGGGACTTTTCGCTCTGGAAACACCATATATTTT.

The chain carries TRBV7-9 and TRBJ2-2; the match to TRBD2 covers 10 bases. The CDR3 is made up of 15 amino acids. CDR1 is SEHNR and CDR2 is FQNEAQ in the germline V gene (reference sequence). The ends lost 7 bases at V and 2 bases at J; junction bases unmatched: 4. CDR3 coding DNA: TGTGCCAGCACCCTAGCGGGGGCCAACACCGGGGAGCTGTTTTTT. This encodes CASTLAGANTGELFF.

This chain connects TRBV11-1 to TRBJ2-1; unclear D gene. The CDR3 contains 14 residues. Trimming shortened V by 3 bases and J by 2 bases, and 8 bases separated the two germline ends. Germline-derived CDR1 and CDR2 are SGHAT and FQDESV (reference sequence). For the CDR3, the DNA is TGTGCCAGCAGCTTCACATTTCCCTACAATGAGCAGTTCTTC. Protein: CASSFTFPYNEQFF.

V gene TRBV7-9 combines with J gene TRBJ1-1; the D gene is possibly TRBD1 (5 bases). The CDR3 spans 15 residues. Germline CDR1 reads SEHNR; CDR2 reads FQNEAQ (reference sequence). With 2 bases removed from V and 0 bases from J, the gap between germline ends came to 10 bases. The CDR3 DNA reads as TGTGCCAGCAGCTTACACGTAGGGGTGAACACTGAAGCTTTCTTT. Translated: CASSLHVGVNTEAFF.

CDR3 in amino acids: CASSQGLTNTIYF. In DNA, the CDR3 is TGTGCCTCAAGCCAGGGTTTGACAAACACCATATATTTT. J is TRBJ1-3 and V is TRBV10-3; D perhaps matches TRBD1 (5 bases). V was shortened by 11 bases and J by 6 bases, with 17 bases between the two germline ends. Germline V CDR1 and CDR2: ENHRY, SYGVKD. The CDR3 sequence is 13 residues long.

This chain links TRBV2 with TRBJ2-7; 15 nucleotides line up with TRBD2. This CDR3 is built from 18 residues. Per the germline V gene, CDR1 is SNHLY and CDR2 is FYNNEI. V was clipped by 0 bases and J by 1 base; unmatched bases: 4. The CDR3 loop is CASSEAPGLAGGSYEQYF. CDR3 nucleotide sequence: TGTGCCAGCAGTGAAGCGCCGGGACTAGCGGGGGGATCCTACGAGCAGTACTTC.

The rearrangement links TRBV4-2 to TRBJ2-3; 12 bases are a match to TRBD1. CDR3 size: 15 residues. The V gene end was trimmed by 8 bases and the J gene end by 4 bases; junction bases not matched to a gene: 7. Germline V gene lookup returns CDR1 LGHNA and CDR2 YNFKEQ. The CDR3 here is CASELGTGGADTQYF. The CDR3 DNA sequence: TGTGCCAGCGAACTCGGGACAGGGGGCGCAGATACGCAGTATTTT.

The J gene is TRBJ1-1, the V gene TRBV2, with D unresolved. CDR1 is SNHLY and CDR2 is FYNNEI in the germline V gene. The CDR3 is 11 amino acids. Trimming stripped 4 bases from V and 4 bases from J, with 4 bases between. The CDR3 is CASSGSTEAFF. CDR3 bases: TGTGCCAGCAGTGGTAGCACTGAAGCTTTCTTT.

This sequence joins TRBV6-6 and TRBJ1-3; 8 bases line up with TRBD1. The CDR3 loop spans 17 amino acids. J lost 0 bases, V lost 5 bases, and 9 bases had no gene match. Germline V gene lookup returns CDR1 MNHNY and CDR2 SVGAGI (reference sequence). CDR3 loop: CASSPRDRTFSGNTIYF. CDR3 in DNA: TGTGCCAGCAGTCCCCGGGACAGGACCTTCTCTGGAAACACCATATATTTT.

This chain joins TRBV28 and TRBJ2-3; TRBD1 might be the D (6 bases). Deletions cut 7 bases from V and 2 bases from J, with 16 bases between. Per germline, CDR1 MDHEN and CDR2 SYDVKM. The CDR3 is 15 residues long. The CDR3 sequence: CASKKRQVYTDTQYF. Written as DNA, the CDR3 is TGTGCCAGCAAAAAGAGACAGGTCTACACAGATACGCAGTATTTT. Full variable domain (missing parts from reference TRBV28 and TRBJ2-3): DVKVTQSSRYLVKRTGEKVFLECVQDMDHENMFWYRQDPGLGLRLIYFSYDVKMKEKGDIPEGYSVSREKKERFSLILESASTNQTSMYLCASKKRQVYTDTQYFGPGTRLTVL.

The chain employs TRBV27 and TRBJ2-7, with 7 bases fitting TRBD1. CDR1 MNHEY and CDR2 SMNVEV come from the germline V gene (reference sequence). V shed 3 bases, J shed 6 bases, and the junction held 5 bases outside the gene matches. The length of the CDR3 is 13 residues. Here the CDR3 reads CASSLYRGGEQYF. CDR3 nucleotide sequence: TGTGCCAGCAGTTTGTACAGGGGCGGCGAGCAGTACTTC.

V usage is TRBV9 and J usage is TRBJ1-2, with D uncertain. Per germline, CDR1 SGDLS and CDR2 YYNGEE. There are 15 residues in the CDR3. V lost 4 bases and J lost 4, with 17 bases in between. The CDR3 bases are TGTGCCAGCAGCCCCATTATGGGAGAGAGCTATGGCTACACCTTC. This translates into CASSPIMGESYGYTF.

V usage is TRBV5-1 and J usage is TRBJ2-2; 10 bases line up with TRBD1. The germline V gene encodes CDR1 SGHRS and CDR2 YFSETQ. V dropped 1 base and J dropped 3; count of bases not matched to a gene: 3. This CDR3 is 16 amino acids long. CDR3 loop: CASSLMGQGYTGELFF. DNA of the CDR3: TGCGCCAGCAGCTTGATGGGACAGGGGTACACCGGGGAGCTGTTTTTT.

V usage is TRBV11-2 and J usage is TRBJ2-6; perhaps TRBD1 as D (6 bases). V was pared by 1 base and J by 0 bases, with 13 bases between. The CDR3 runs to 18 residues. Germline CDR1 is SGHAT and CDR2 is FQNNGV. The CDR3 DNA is TGTGCCAGCAGCTTAGGGGCAGGGGTCGTCTCTGGGGCCAACGTCCTGACTTTC. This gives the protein CASSLGAGVVSGANVLTF.

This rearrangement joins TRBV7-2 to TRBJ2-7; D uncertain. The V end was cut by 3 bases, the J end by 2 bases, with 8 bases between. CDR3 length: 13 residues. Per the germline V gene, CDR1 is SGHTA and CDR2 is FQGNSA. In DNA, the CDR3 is TGTGCCAGCAGCTTTGCCACAGCCTACGAGCAGTACTTC. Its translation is CASSFATAYEQYF.

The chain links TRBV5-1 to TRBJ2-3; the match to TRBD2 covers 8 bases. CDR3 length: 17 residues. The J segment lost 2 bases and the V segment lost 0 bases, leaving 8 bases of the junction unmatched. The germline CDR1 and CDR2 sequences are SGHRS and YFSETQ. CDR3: CASSLAGGGTFTDTQYF. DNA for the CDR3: TGCGCCAGCAGCTTGGCTGGCGGGGGGACATTCACAGATACGCAGTATTTT.

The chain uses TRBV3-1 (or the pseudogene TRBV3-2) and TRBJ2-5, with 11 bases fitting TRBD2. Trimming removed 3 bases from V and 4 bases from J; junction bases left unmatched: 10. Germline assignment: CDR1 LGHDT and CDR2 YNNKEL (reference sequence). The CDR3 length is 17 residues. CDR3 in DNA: TGTGCCAGCAGCCACCAGACTAGCGGGGTTACCCCAGAGACCCAGTACTTC. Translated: CASSHQTSGVTPETQYF.

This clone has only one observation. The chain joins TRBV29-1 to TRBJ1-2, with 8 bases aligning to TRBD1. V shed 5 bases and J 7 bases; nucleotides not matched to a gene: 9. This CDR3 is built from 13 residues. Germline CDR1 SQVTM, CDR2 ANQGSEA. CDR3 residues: CSVQKTGDSGYTF. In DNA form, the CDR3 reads TGCAGCGTTCAAAAGACAGGGGACAGTGGCTACACCTTC.